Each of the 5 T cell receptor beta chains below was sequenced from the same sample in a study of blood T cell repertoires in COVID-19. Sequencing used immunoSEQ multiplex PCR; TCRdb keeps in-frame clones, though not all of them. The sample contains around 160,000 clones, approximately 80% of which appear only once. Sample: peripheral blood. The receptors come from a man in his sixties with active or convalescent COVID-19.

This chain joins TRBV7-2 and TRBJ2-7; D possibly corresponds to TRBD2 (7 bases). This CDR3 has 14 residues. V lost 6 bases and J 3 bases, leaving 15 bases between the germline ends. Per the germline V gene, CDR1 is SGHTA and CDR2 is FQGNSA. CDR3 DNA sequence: TGTGCCAGCAGTAGGGGGGGGACTGTCTACGAGCAGTACTTC. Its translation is CASSRGGTVYEQYF.

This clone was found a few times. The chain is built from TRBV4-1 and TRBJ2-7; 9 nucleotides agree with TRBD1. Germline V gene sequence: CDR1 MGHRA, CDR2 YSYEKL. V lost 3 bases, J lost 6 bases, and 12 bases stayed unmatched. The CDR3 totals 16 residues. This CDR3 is CASSQLPGQGNGEQYF. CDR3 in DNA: TGCGCCAGCAGCCAGCTTCCGGGACAGGGTAATGGCGAGCAGTACTTC.

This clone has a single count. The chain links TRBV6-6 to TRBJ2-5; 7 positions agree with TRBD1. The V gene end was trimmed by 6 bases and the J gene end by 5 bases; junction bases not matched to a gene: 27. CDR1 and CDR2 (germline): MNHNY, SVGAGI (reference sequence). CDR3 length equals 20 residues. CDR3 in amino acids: CASSPLPIGTDFIFGETQYF. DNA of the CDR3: TGTGCCAGCAGCCCACTACCAATAGGGACAGACTTCATTTTCGGGGAGACCCAGTACTTC.

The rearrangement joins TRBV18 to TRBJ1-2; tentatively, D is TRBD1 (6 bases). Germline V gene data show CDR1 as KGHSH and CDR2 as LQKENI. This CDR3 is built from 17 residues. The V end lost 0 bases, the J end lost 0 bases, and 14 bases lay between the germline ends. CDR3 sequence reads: CASSPPAGGITNYGYTF. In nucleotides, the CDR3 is TGTGCCAGCTCACCACCGGCGGGGGGCATTACTAACTATGGCTACACCTTC.

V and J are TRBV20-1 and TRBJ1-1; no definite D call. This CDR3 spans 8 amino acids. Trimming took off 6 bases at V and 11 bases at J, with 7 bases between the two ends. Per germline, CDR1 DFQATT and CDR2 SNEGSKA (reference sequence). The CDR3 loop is CSAPGAFF. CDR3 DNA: TGCAGTGCGCCCGGGGCTTTCTTT.